One sample yielded the 27 T cell receptor beta chains listed below, sequenced in a study of Ad26.COV2.S vaccination and SARS-CoV-2 variants. Here immunoSEQ multiplex PCR was the method, and the copy in TCRdb shows in-frame clones only, minus some. Here the sample spans hundreds of thousands of clones, 75% to 90% being singletons. Specified treatment: some 19 received Ad26.COV2.S at low or high dose, single or two shots; 5 received placebo; per-sample allocation not given. Sample collection was performed on day 63 after the first vaccine or placebo injection. The sequences come from peripheral blood, collected in a trial of Ad26.COV2.S vaccine versus placebo. These receptors all stem from a person aged 18-60 years who received the Ad26.COV2.S COVID-19 vaccine or a placebo.

This chain uses TRBV6-2 or TRBV6-3 with TRBJ2-7; D call uncertain. Germline V gene sequence: CDR1 MNHEY, CDR2 SVGEGT. V dropped 2 bases and J dropped 1 base, with 9 bases sitting between them. The CDR3 runs 14 residues. CDR3 DNA: TGTGCCAGCAGTTACCCCCCAGAATCCTACGAGCAGTACTTC. Encoded protein: CASSYPPESYEQYF.

V gene TRBV4-2 combines with J gene TRBJ1-6; D is undetermined. This CDR3 contains 13 residues. V lost 1 base and J 7 bases, leaving 5 bases between the germline ends. CDR1 and CDR2 (germline): LGHNA, YNFKEQ. CDR3 loop: CASSQARNSPLHF. The CDR3 region has the DNA TGTGCCAGCAGCCAAGCCAGGAATTCACCCCTCCACTTT.

The rearrangement joins TRBV7-3 to TRBJ2-3; D unclear. The CDR3 covers 15 residues. Per the germline V gene, CDR1 is SGHTA and CDR2 is FQGTGA. V was pared by 1 base and J by 2 bases, with 10 bases between. The CDR3 coding sequence is TGTGCCAGCAGCTTAAATCTAGGCTACACAGATACGCAGTATTTT. Amino acid sequence: CASSLNLGYTDTQYF.

V gene TRBV28 combines with J gene TRBJ1-1; no firm D call. Germline V lookup: CDR1 MDHEN, CDR2 SYDVKM. The CDR3 consists of 14 residues. V lost 3 bases and J 0 bases, leaving 8 bases between the germline ends. The CDR3 nucleotides read TGTGCCAGCAGTTTGATGCAGTTGAACACTGAAGCTTTCTTT. Its protein is CASSLMQLNTEAFF.

The chain recombines TRBV2 with TRBJ2-1; 7 bases align to TRBD1. Germline CDR1 and CDR2: SNHLY and FYNNEI. The CDR3 length is 15 residues. V was pared by 5 bases and J by 4 bases, with 8 bases of the junction left unmatched. For the CDR3, the DNA is TGTGCCAGCAGTTCCCTAGGGACAGCTTACAATGAGCAGTTCTTC. Its protein product is CASSSLGTAYNEQFF.

The chain has TRBV4-3 and TRBJ2-2, with D perhaps TRBD1 or TRBD2 (6 bases each). This CDR3 is 14 amino acids long. The germline CDR1 and CDR2 sequences are LGHNA and YSLEER. Trimming took off 1 base at V and 6 bases at J, with 9 bases between the two ends. CDR3 amino acids: CASSQAGAAGELFF. For the CDR3, the DNA is TGCGCCAGCAGCCAAGCGGGGGCCGCCGGGGAGCTGTTTTTT.

The chain has TRBV3-1 (or the pseudogene TRBV3-2) and TRBJ1-6, with D unresolved. Trimming took 1 base from V and 7 from J, leaving 5 bases between them. The CDR3 length is 13 residues. The germline V gene encodes CDR1 LGHDT and CDR2 YNNKEL (reference sequence). The CDR3 reads CASSQVPNSPLHF. The DNA of the CDR3 is TGTGCCAGCAGCCAAGTCCCAAATTCACCCCTCCACTTT.

The V call is TRBV4-3, the J call TRBJ2-7; D is tentatively TRBD1 or TRBD2 (6 bases each). There are 16 residues in the CDR3. V lost 0 bases and J lost 2, with 14 bases in between. Germline loops: CDR1 LGHNA, CDR2 YSLEER. The DNA for the CDR3 is TGCGCCAGCAGCCAAGACACCGGGGGCTCAACCTACGAGCAGTACTTC. This sequence encodes CASSQDTGGSTYEQYF.

This rearrangement joins TRBV28 to TRBJ2-2; D is unresolved. V lost 3 bases and J 4 bases, leaving 6 bases between the germline ends. CDR1 and CDR2 from the germline V gene are MDHEN and SYDVKM. This CDR3 spans 13 amino acids. The CDR3 DNA reads TGTGCCAGCAGTTTGGGGTTCACCGGGGAGCTGTTTTTT. Encoded protein: CASSLGFTGELFF.

The CDR3 bases are TGTGCCAGCAGCTCAAATTGGCCGTATAATGAAAAACTGTTTTTT. This gives the protein CASSSNWPYNEKLFF. This chain links TRBV5-6 with TRBJ1-4; D not certain. Germline loops: CDR1 SGHDT, CDR2 YYEEEE. The CDR3 extends over 15 amino acids. The ends were cut back, 3 bases at V and 4 bases at J, with 13 bases in the middle.

Notes on this clone: Relative to the germline gene, one junction end is altered; a read error may explain this. The CDR3 nucleotides read TGTGCCAGCAGCCTAAACCGGGACACCACCTCCCACGAGCAGTACTTC. Protein product: CASSLNRDTTSHEQYF. The chain joins TRBV3-1 (or the pseudogene TRBV3-2) to TRBJ2-7, with a weak D call TRBD1 (6 bases). CDR1 and CDR2 (germline): LGHDT, YNNKEL (reference sequence). CDR3 length: 16 residues.

Regarding this clone: The identical CDR3 is also encoded by other nucleotide sequences in the sample. The rearrangement uses TRBV27 and TRBJ2-7; no definite D call. Germline V gene sequence: CDR1 MNHEY, CDR2 SMNVEV (reference sequence). This CDR3 has 14 amino acids. V was pared by 2 bases and J by 2 bases, with 10 bases between. The CDR3 DNA is TGTGCCAGCAGTTTAGGGGTCCCGCCCTACGAGCAGTACTTC. Amino acid sequence: CASSLGVPPYEQYF.

The V and J genes are TRBV4-3 and TRBJ2-3; tentatively, D is TRBD1 or TRBD2 (6 bases each). V was pared by 0 bases and J by 0 bases, with 10 bases between. Germline-derived CDR1 and CDR2 are LGHNA and YSLEER. There are 16 residues in the CDR3. The CDR3 sequence is CASSQEGGPSTDTQYF. In DNA, the CDR3 is TGCGCCAGCAGCCAAGAGGGGGGCCCTAGCACAGATACGCAGTATTTT.

J is TRBJ2-7 and V is TRBV5-1; weak D call: TRBD2 (6 bases). V was shortened by 7 bases and J by 3 bases, with 14 bases between the two germline ends. The CDR3 totals 13 residues. CDR1 SGHRS and CDR2 YFSETQ come from the germline V gene. The CDR3: CASRSGRNYEQYF. In DNA form, the CDR3 reads TGCGCCAGCCGCTCAGGGAGGAACTACGAGCAGTACTTC. The full variable domain, rest sourced from reference TRBV5-1 and TRBJ2-7, is KAGVTQTPRYLIKTRGQQVTLSCSPISGHRSVSWYQQTPGQGLQFLFEYFSETQRNKGNFPGRFSGRQFSNSRSEMNVSTLELGDSALYLCASRSGRNYEQYFGPGTRLTVT.

CDR3 sequence (DNA): TGTGCCAGTAGTATCCAACAGGGGCGGTTGAACACTGAAGCTTTCTTT. Its protein product is CASSIQQGRLNTEAFF. The rearrangement joins TRBV19 to TRBJ1-1; 7 bases align to TRBD1. Germline assignment: CDR1 LNHDA and CDR2 SQIVND (reference sequence). CDR3 length: 16 residues. The V and J ends lost 3 bases and 0 bases, in that order; junction bases with no gene match: 7.

The rearrangement joins TRBV5-4 to TRBJ2-1, with D unclear. The CDR3 contains 14 residues. V was trimmed by 0 bases and J by 3 bases, leaving 7 bases between them. The germline V gene encodes CDR1 SGHNT and CDR2 YYREEE (reference sequence). Written as DNA, the CDR3 is TGTGCCAGCAGCTTGGTGGGCAGCTACAATGAGCAGTTCTTC. It codes for CASSLVGSYNEQFF.

CDR3 coding DNA: TGCAGTGCTAGTGTGCTAGCGGTGACTTCCTACAATGAGCAGTTCTTC. Protein sequence: CSASVLAVTSYNEQFF. The chain links TRBV20-1 to TRBJ2-1; 7 bases map to TRBD2. J gave up 1 base and V 3 bases, and 9 bases lay outside the gene matches. From germline, CDR1 is DFQATT and CDR2 SNEGSKA (reference sequence). The CDR3 loop spans 16 amino acids.

The V call is TRBV6-2 or TRBV6-3, the J call TRBJ1-6, with 7 bases that match TRBD1. In germline, CDR1 is MNHEY, CDR2 SVGEGT. V shed 2 bases and J 7 bases; nucleotides not matched to a gene: 8. The CDR3 extends over 16 amino acids. DNA for the CDR3: TGTGCCAGCAGTTACCTTCCGGTCAGGGGGAATTCACCCCTCCACTTT. Its translation: CASSYLPVRGNSPLHF.

The genes are TRBV7-8 and TRBJ2-5, with a weak D call TRBD1 (6 bases). The CDR3 is made up of 15 amino acids. V gave up 8 bases and J gave up 5 bases, with 21 bases separating them. Germline V gives CDR1 SGHVS, CDR2 FQNEAQ. The CDR3 sequence: CASSQTRGFWETQYF. The CDR3 nucleotides are TGTGCCAGCTCACAAACCAGGGGTTTCTGGGAGACCCAGTACTTC.

The chain has TRBV6-2 or TRBV6-3 and TRBJ2-1; 13 bases agree with TRBD2. Germline values: CDR1 MNHEY, CDR2 SVGEGT. Unmatched junction bases numbered 6, after V lost 2 bases and J lost 5 bases. This CDR3 contains 17 residues. CDR3 sequence: CASSYRLAGGGDNEQFF. DNA for the CDR3: TGTGCCAGCAGTTACCGACTAGCGGGAGGCGGGGACAATGAGCAGTTCTTC.

This clone occurred once. The chain has TRBV7-9 and TRBJ1-5; D remains ambiguous. CDR1 SEHNR and CDR2 FQNEAQ come from the germline V gene (reference sequence). Trimming took off 4 bases at V and 0 bases at J, with 13 bases between the two ends. The CDR3 contains 16 residues. The CDR3 loop is CASSSESGHSNQPQHF. CDR3 DNA: TGTGCCAGCAGCTCGGAGTCGGGCCATAGCAATCAGCCCCAGCATTTT.

J is TRBJ2-1 and V is TRBV6-2 or TRBV6-3; no clear D. Trimming shortened V by 2 bases and J by 6 bases, and 8 bases separated the two germline ends. Germline CDR1 reads MNHEY; CDR2 reads SVGEGT. This CDR3 spans 13 amino acids. CDR3 protein: CASSYPGFNEQFF. DNA of the CDR3: TGTGCCAGCAGTTACCCCGGGTTCAATGAGCAGTTCTTC.

This chain joins TRBV3-1 (or the pseudogene TRBV3-2) and TRBJ2-7, with D possibly TRBD2 on 6 matching bases. The ends were cut back, 5 bases at V and 4 bases at J, with 12 bases in the middle. There are 13 residues in the CDR3. Germline V gene data show CDR1 as LGHDT and CDR2 as YNNKEL (reference sequence). This CDR3 reads CASSKGGLYEQYF. The DNA for the CDR3 is TGTGCCAGCAGCAAAGGAGGGCTATACGAGCAGTACTTC.

V usage is TRBV28 and J usage is TRBJ1-2, with D perhaps matching TRBD1 (6 bases). In germline, CDR1 is MDHEN, CDR2 SYDVKM. Trimming stripped 4 bases from V and 4 bases from J, with 13 bases between. The length of the CDR3 is 14 residues. CDR3 residues: CASSSHTGSYGYTF. CDR3 bases: TGTGCCAGCAGTTCACATACAGGGTCCTATGGCTACACCTTC.

Here the CDR3 reads CASSQGSTYEAFF. The DNA for the CDR3 is TGCGCCAGCAGCCAAGGATCAACTTATGAAGCTTTCTTT. V and J are TRBV4-1 and TRBJ1-1; D gene uncertain. CDR3 length equals 13 residues. The V gene lost 1 base and the J gene lost 7 bases, with 10 bases spanning the gap. Germline V gene sequence: CDR1 MGHRA, CDR2 YSYEKL.

The V call is TRBV5-1, the J call TRBJ1-2; weak D call: TRBD1 (5 bases). With 0 bases removed from V and 5 bases from J, the gap between germline ends came to 14 bases. Germline V gene sequence: CDR1 SGHRS, CDR2 YFSETQ. CDR3 size: 15 residues. Written as DNA, the CDR3 is TGCGCCAGCAGCTTGGGATACAGGTTAGGGTATGGCTACACCTTC. Residues: CASSLGYRLGYGYTF.

The rearrangement uses TRBV12-3 or TRBV12-4 and TRBJ2-1; TRBD1 aligns across 8 bases. This CDR3 is built from 13 residues. The J segment lost 9 bases and the V segment lost 4 bases, leaving 5 bases of the junction unmatched. CDR3 protein: CASSWGQELEQFF. DNA of the CDR3: TGTGCCAGCAGTTGGGGACAGGAACTTGAGCAGTTCTTC.